One and the same sample provided the 28 T cell receptor beta chains below, sequenced in a study of cytomegalovirus exposure and HLA in healthy donors. Primers included in the PCR were 60 Vbeta and 13 Jbeta primers. Produced via immunoSEQ multiplex PCR; TCRdb's table is partial and in-frame only. The sample yields approximately 55,000 clones, about four fifths seen once. The sequencing input was PBMCs. These receptors were obtained from a boy aged 5 to 17 in good health and CMV-seropositive.

V is TRBV5-1 and J is TRBJ1-6, with D perhaps TRBD1 (5 bases). Per germline, CDR1 SGHRS and CDR2 YFSETQ. V lost 0 bases, J lost 9 bases, and 13 bases lay in between. CDR3 length: 15 amino acids. CDR3: CASSLALGEASPLHF. CDR3 bases: TGCGCCAGCAGCTTGGCCTTAGGGGAGGCTTCACCCCTCCACTTT.

The V call is TRBV20-1, the J call TRBJ1-2; D unresolved. This CDR3 has 11 residues. The V end was cut by 5 bases, the J end by 5 bases, with 9 bases between. Germline CDR1 and CDR2: DFQATT and SNEGSKA (reference sequence). CDR3 DNA sequence: TGCAGTGCTTACATTGATTATGGCTACACCTTC. Translating gives CSAYIDYGYTF.

DNA of the CDR3: TGTGCCAGCAGTTTTGCCTGGCGGGGGGTCAAACAAGAGACCCAGTACTTC. Protein sequence: CASSFAWRGVKQETQYF. The gene calls are TRBV27 and TRBJ2-5; 8 positions agree with TRBD2. Germline CDR1 and CDR2: MNHEY and SMNVEV (reference sequence). CDR3 size: 17 residues. V shed 3 bases and J 2 bases; nucleotides not matched to a gene: 11.

The V call is TRBV6-1, the J call TRBJ1-1; D uncertain. Trimming pared 3 bases from V and 4 bases from J, leaving 15 bases between. Germline V gene lookup returns CDR1 MNHNS and CDR2 SASEGT. The CDR3 is 15 amino acids. This CDR3 is CASSEEDPRGTEAFF. CDR3 nucleotides: TGTGCCAGCAGTGAGGAGGACCCGAGAGGCACTGAAGCTTTCTTT.

The chain carries TRBV27 and TRBJ1-6; TRBD1 is a possible D gene (6 bases). V lost 4 bases and J 7 bases, leaving 20 bases between the germline ends. The CDR3 spans 17 residues. Per germline, CDR1 MNHEY and CDR2 SMNVEV (reference sequence). The CDR3 region has the DNA TGTGCCAGCAGTTCCGATCGGACAGTTTGGACAAATTCACCCCTCCACTTT. Its translation is CASSSDRTVWTNSPLHF.

This clone appeared once. This chain uses TRBV10-2 with TRBJ2-2; D may be TRBD1 (8 bases). V lost 10 bases and J lost 6, with 21 bases in between. The V gene's germline CDR1 is WSHSY and CDR2 SAAADI. CDR3 length: 15 residues. This chain's CDR3 is CAIGGQGAIAGELFF. The CDR3 nucleotides are TGCGCCATCGGGGGGCAGGGGGCGATCGCCGGGGAGCTGTTTTTT.

This chain uses TRBV2 with TRBJ1-6, with TRBD1 as a possible D gene (5 bases). Germline assignment: CDR1 SNHLY and CDR2 FYNNEI. The CDR3 covers 13 residues. V was pared by 5 bases and J by 10 bases, with 12 bases between. The CDR3 coding sequence is TGTGCCAGCAGTTGGGACTCTACCTCACCCCTCCACTTT. Translation: CASSWDSTSPLHF.

This rearrangement joins TRBV7-3 to TRBJ2-7; TRBD2 matches at 8 bases. Trimming took 0 bases from V and 5 from J; bases not matched to a gene: 3. CDR1 and CDR2 (germline): SGHTA, FQGTGA. The CDR3 has 14 amino acids. CDR3: CASSLTSGGNEQYF. CDR3 in DNA: TGTGCCAGCAGCTTAACCTCGGGAGGGAACGAGCAGTACTTC.

The chain uses TRBV1 and TRBJ2-1; TRBD2, the D gene given by the table, was not confirmed from the DNA. TRBV1 is flagged as a pseudogene. The CDR3 covers 14 residues. For the CDR3, the DNA is TGCACCAGGAAACCGGGACTAGCTTACAATGAGCAGTTCTTC. Its protein is CTRKPGLAYNEQFF.

V gene TRBV6-5 combines with J gene TRBJ1-6; TRBD1 agrees at 8 bases. The CDR3 totals 13 residues. Germline values: CDR1 MNHEY, CDR2 SVGAGI. The V and J ends lost 5 bases and 9 bases, in that order; junction bases with no gene match: 3. CDR3 DNA: TGTGCCAGCAGTAATACAGGGGGTTCACCCCTCCACTTT. This sequence encodes CASSNTGGSPLHF.

The chain recombines TRBV5-4 with TRBJ1-1, with 7 bases that match TRBD1. The ends lost 4 bases at V and 6 bases at J; junction bases unmatched: 6. The germline V gene has CDR1 SGHNT and CDR2 YYREEE (reference sequence). The CDR3 runs 13 residues. The CDR3 DNA follows: TGTGCCAGCAGCCTCCCGGGACAGTCTGAAGCTTTCTTT. Its translation: CASSLPGQSEAFF. The entire variable domain, with the rest obtained from reference TRBV5-4 and TRBJ1-1, is as follows: ETGVTQSPTHLIKTRGQQVTLRCSSQSGHNTVSWYQQALGQGPQFIFQYYREEENGRGNFPPRFSGLQFPNYSSELNVNALELDDSALYLCASSLPGQSEAFFGQGTRLTVV.

Comment on this clone: Other DNA sequences in the same sample also yield this CDR3. The chain has TRBV2 and TRBJ1-6; TRBD1 matches 8 bases. After removal of 1 base from V and 10 bases from J, the junction contained 6 bases not matched to a gene. The length of the CDR3 is 15 residues. Germline V gives CDR1 SNHLY, CDR2 FYNNEI. The CDR3 DNA follows: TGTGCCAGCAGTGAAGTTACAGGGGGGGAATCACCCCTCCACTTT. Translation gives CASSEVTGGESPLHF.

This clone was picked up one time. The rearrangement links TRBV7-6 to TRBJ1-1; perhaps TRBD1 as D (5 bases). This CDR3 is 13 amino acids long. Germline CDR1 is SGHVS and CDR2 is FNYEAQ. Between the trimmed V and J ends, which lost 5 bases and 5 bases, there was a span of 12 bases. The CDR3 loop reads CASSPTGGTEAFF. The CDR3 DNA is TGTGCCAGCAGCCCTACCGGGGGGACTGAAGCTTTCTTT.

The rearrangement uses TRBV6-1 and TRBJ1-2; 7 bases align to TRBD1. In germline, CDR1 is MNHNS, CDR2 SASEGT. The CDR3 is 14 residues long. V gave up 6 bases and J gave up 4 bases; unmatched junction bases: 8. The CDR3 DNA is TGTGCCAGCAGGGAATACAGGGGCGGCTATGGCTACACCTTC. Encoded protein: CASREYRGGYGYTF.

Comment on this clone: Compared with germline, one end of the junction differs, possibly owing to a read error. The V gene is TRBV7-7, the J gene TRBJ2-5, with a weak D call TRBD2 (7 bases). CDR3 length equals 14 residues. Germline V gives CDR1 SSHAT, CDR2 FNYEAQ (reference sequence). The DNA of the CDR3 is TGTGCTAGCAGCTTATGGGGGGGCGGGGAGACCCAGTACTTC. Translated, it gives CASSLWGGGETQYF.

The genes are TRBV20-1 and TRBJ1-2, with D uncertain. Deletions cut 3 bases from V and 4 bases from J, with 6 bases between. The CDR3 covers 11 residues. Germline V gene lookup returns CDR1 DFQATT and CDR2 SNEGSKA (reference sequence). CDR3 sequence reads: CSARKLYGYTF. The CDR3 DNA follows: TGCAGTGCTAGGAAGCTCTATGGCTACACCTTC.

The V call is TRBV4-1, the J call TRBJ1-2; 7 positions match TRBD1. V lost 4 bases, J lost 2 bases, and 7 bases stayed unmatched. The germline gives CDR1 MGHRA, CDR2 YSYEKL. CDR3 size: 15 residues. Here the CDR3 DNA reads TGCGCCAGCAGCCCCCGGGACAGTGGGAACTATGGCTACACCTTC. This gives the protein CASSPRDSGNYGYTF.

The chain employs TRBV2 and TRBJ2-7; 7 positions agree with TRBD2. Trimming cost V 8 bases and J 3 bases; bases outside gene matches: 10. The CDR3 has 14 amino acids. The germline CDR1 and CDR2 sequences are SNHLY and FYNNEI. The CDR3 region is CASETGTIVYEQYF. CDR3 nucleotides: TGTGCCAGCGAGACCGGGACTATTGTCTACGAGCAGTACTTC. The variable domain in full, completed from reference TRBV2 and TRBJ2-7, reads EPEVTQTPSHQVTQMGQEVILRCVPISNHLYFYWYRQILGQKVEFLVSFYNNEISEKSEIFDDQFSVERPDGSNFTLKIRSTKLEDSAMYFCASETGTIVYEQYFGPGTRLTVT.

Concerning this clone: The same CDR3 arises from other DNA sequences in this sample as well. The chain has TRBV7-9 and TRBJ2-7; no clear D. Germline V CDR1 and CDR2: SEHNR, FQNEAQ (reference sequence). CDR3 length: 12 amino acids. With 2 bases removed from V and 4 bases from J, the gap between germline ends came to 6 bases. The CDR3 is CASSLSSYEQYF. For the CDR3, the DNA is TGTGCCAGCAGCTTATCCTCGTACGAGCAGTACTTC.

V gene TRBV5-4 combines with J gene TRBJ2-7; D is perhaps TRBD2 (6 bases). The CDR3 covers 13 residues. Per germline, CDR1 SGHNT and CDR2 YYREEE (reference sequence). V was cut by 6 bases and J by 1 base, with 11 bases left in between. In nucleotides, the CDR3 is TGTGCCAGCACCGGTGGGGGGTCCTACGAGCAGTACTTC. Translating it yields CASTGGGSYEQYF.

This chain uses TRBV5-1 with TRBJ1-3, with TRBD1 identical over 8 bases. This CDR3 region has 15 residues. Germline CDR1 and CDR2: SGHRS and YFSETQ. V lost 3 bases, J lost 3 bases, and 5 bases stayed unmatched. The CDR3 coding sequence is TGCGCCAGCAGCTCTGGACAGGGAGGTGGAAACACCATATATTTT. It encodes CASSSGQGGGNTIYF.

The sample holds a few counts of this clone. V usage is TRBV5-4 and J usage is TRBJ1-2, with 7 bases that match TRBD1. The CDR3 loop spans 14 amino acids. V dropped 5 bases and J dropped 5; count of bases not matched to a gene: 9. The germline V gene encodes CDR1 SGHNT and CDR2 YYREEE (reference sequence). In DNA form, the CDR3 reads TGTGCCAGCAGACCGACAGGGAGTAGTTATGGCTACACCTTC. Amino acids: CASRPTGSSYGYTF.

This clone was counted a single time. The V call is TRBV7-2, the J call TRBJ2-3, with D maybe TRBD2 (5 bases). The V gene's germline CDR1 is SGHTA and CDR2 FQGNSA. V gave up 6 bases and J gave up 4 bases, with 17 bases separating them. CDR3 length equals 15 residues. The DNA of the CDR3 is TGTGCCAGCAGTACCCTAGCTTCGTTAGCAGATACGCAGTATTTT. It specifies CASSTLASLADTQYF. The variable domain in full, completed from reference TRBV7-2 and TRBJ2-3, reads GAGVSQSPSNKVTEKGKDVELRCDPISGHTALYWYRQSLGQGLEFLIYFQGNSAPDKSGLPSDRFSAERTGGSVSTLTIQRTQQEDSAVYLCASSTLASLADTQYFGPGTRLTVL.

The V call is TRBV6-6, the J call TRBJ1-5; TRBD1 matches 8 bases. Germline V gene lookup returns CDR1 MNHNY and CDR2 SVGAGI (reference sequence). This CDR3 comprises 16 residues. J lost 5 bases, V lost 6 bases, and 12 bases had no gene match. CDR3 bases: TGTGCCAGCAGACTACCACAGGGGGAGTTGTATCAGCCCCAGCATTTT. Amino acid sequence: CASRLPQGELYQPQHF.

This chain joins TRBV5-5 and TRBJ2-5, with 10 bases lining up with TRBD2. V dropped 2 bases and J dropped 5; count of bases not matched to a gene: 6. CDR1 is SGHKS, CDR2 YYEKEE, per germline (reference sequence). The CDR3 loop spans 15 amino acids. The CDR3 here is CASSFERGGGETQYF. DNA of the CDR3: TGTGCCAGCAGCTTCGAGCGGGGGGGCGGGGAGACCCAGTACTTC.

The chain recombines TRBV27 with TRBJ2-3; TRBD1 matches at 7 bases. This CDR3 region has 14 residues. Unmatched junction bases numbered 5, after V lost 3 bases and J lost 5 bases. Looked up from germline, CDR1 is MNHEY and CDR2 is SMNVEV (reference sequence). CDR3 sequence (DNA): TGTGCCAGCAGTTTGTGGCAGGGGGTAGATACGCAGTATTTT. Residues: CASSLWQGVDTQYF.

The chain recombines TRBV7-2 with TRBJ2-3; D gene unclear. V dropped 5 bases and J dropped 6 bases, with 15 bases sitting between them. The CDR3 runs 14 residues. CDR1 SGHTA and CDR2 FQGNSA come from the germline V gene. CDR3 in amino acids: CASSPDTVVDTQYF. DNA for the CDR3: TGTGCCAGCAGCCCCGATACGGTCGTGGATACGCAGTATTTT.

This clone was counted between two and nine times. CDR3 DNA: TGTGCCAGCAGTGAGGGGGACACCAGAATAGGTTATGGCTACACCTTC. Encoded protein: CASSEGDTRIGYGYTF. This rearrangement joins TRBV6-1 to TRBJ1-2; possible D gene TRBD1, 6 bases. Germline CDR1 MNHNS, CDR2 SASEGT. V lost 3 bases, J lost 5 bases, and 19 bases lay in between. The CDR3 is 16 residues long.